The sequence of this TCR beta chain was determined in a study of T-cell reconstitution after alpha-beta-depleted transplantation in children. Findings of the study overall: In patients about two months after transplant, alpha-beta T cells reportedly arose from several hundred expanded graft clones.

The CDR3 has 15 residues. CDR1 MNHNS and CDR2 SASEGT come from the germline V gene. V lost 6 bases and J 4 bases, leaving 19 bases between the germline ends. A TCRbeta library incorporating unique molecular identifiers was prepared. TCRdb ran MiXCR on the PCR reads and lists one entry per CDR3 protein. Of about a million distinct CDR3 sequences listed, about 30% are singletons. Notes on this clonotype: What it binds is unknown.

The rearrangement uses TRBV6-1 and TRBJ2-7; D not resolved. This clonotype originated in a boy less than two years old who had a stem cell transplant for SCID, so the T cells may come from the graft donor. The sequencing used PBMCs, mostly from graft donor cells, collected 360 days after TCRalphabeta/CD19-depleted stem cell transplant. The chain's CDR3 is CASRKSGAGFYEQYF. CDR3 DNA: TGTGCCAGCAGGAAATCAGGTGCCGGTTTTTACGAGCAGTACTTC.